This entry concerns a single TCR beta chain. Trimming left V 2 bases short and J 0 bases short, with 10 bases between. This CDR3 comprises 15 residues. Germline V gene lookup returns CDR1 SGHDT and CDR2 YYEEEE. The data originate from a study of blood T cell repertoires in COVID-19. Overall study context: Some COVID-19 samples were acute and others convalescent; all came from the United States, Italy and Spain. PBMCs, B-cell-depleted T cells, or T cells were the source of the cDNA or gDNA that made up the material.

In the authors' methods: Reference gene primer amplification in the assay estimated nucleated cell counts. Libraries were prepared by immunoSEQ multiplex PCR; TCRdb keeps only in-frame clonotypes and omits some of them. From that table come the V and J calls and clone size; the DNA was used to work out D and trimming. The sample gives roughly 230,000 clones, 82% of which show up once; 3.5% to 4% is in the top ten. The TCR comes from a woman aged 80 or over with acute or convalescent COVID-19. Sequenced input: peripheral blood. The rearrangement uses TRBV5-6 and TRBJ2-3, with D possibly matching TRBD2 (7 bases). CDR3 residues: CASSFGGASTDTQYF. As DNA, the CDR3 is TGTGCCAGCAGCTTTGGGGGGGCTAGCACAGATACGCAGTATTTT. The whole variable domain, filled in from reference TRBV5-6 and TRBJ2-3, reads DAGVTQSPTHLIKTRGQQVTLRCSPKSGHDTVSWYQQALGQGPQFIFQYYEEEERQRGNFPDRFSGHQFPNYSSELNVNALLLGDSALYLCASSFGGASTDTQYFGPGTRLTVL.